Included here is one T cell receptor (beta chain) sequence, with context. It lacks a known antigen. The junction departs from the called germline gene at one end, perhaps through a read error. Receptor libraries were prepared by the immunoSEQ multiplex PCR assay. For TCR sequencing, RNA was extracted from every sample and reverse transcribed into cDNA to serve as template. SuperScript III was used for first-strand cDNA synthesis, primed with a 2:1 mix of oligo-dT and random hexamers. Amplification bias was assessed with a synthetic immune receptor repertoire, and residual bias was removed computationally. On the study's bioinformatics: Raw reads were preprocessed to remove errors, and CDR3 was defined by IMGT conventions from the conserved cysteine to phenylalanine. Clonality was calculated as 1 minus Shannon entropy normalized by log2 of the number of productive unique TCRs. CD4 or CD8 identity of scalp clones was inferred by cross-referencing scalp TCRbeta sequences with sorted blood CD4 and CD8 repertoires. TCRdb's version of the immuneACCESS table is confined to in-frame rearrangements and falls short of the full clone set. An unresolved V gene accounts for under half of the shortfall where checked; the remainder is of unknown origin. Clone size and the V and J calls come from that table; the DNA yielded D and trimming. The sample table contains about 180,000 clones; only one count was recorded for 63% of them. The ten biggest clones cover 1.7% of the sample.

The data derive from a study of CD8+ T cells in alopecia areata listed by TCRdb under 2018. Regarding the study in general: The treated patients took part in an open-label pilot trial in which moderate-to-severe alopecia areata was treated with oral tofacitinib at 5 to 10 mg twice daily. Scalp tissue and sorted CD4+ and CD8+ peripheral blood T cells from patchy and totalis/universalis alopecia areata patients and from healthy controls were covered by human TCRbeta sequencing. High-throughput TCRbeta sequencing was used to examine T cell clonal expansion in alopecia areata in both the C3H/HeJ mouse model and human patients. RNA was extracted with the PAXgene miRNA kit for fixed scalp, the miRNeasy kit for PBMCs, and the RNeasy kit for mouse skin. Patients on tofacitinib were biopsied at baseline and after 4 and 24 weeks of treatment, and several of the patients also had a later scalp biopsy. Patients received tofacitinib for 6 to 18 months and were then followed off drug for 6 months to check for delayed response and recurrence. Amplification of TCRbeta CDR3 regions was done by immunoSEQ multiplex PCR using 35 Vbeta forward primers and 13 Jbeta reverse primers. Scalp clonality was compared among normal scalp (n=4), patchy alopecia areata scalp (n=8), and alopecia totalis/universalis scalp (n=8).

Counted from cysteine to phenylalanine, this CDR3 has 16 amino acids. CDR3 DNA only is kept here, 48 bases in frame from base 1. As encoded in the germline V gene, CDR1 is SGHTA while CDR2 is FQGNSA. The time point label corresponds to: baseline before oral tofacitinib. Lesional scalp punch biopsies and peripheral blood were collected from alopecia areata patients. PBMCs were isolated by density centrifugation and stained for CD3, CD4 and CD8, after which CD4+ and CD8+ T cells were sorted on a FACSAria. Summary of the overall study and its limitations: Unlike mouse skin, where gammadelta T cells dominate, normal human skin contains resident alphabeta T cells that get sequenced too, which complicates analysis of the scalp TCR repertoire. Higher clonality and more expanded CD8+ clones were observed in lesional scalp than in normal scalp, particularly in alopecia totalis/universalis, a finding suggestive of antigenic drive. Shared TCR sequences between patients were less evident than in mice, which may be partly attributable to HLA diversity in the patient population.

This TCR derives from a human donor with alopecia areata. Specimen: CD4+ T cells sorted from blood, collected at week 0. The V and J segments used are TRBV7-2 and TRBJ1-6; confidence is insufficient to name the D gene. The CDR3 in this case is CASSPRPVAYNSPPHF. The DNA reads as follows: TGTGCCAGCAGCCCCAGGCCCGTCGCCTATAATTCACCCCCCCACTTT.